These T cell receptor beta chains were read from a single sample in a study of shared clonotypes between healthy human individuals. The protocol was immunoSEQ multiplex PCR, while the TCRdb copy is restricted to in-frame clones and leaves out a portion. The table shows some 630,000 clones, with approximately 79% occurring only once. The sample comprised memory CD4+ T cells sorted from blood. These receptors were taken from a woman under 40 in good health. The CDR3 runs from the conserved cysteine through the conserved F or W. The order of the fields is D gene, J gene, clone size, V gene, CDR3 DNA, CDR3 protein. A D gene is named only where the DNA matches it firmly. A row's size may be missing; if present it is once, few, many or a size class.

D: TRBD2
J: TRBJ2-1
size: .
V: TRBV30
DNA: TGTGCCTGGAGTCAACTATCTGGACTAGCCGCTAACAATGAGCAGTTCTTC
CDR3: CAWSQLSGLAANNEQFF

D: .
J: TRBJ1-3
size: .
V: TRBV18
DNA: TGTGCCAGCTCACCAGGGCACCGTACTGGAAACACCATATATTTT
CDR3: CASSPGHRTGNTIYF

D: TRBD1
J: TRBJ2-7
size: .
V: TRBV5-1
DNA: TGCGCCAGCAGCGCGGACAGGGGGCCGGTGCAGTACTTC
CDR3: CASSADRGPVQYF

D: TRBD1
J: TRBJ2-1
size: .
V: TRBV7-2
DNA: TGTGCCAGCAGCTTGGACAGGGTGAAGGGATTAAATGAGCAGTTCTTC
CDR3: CASSLDRVKGLNEQFF

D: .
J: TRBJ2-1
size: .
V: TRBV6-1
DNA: TGTGCCAGCATGGTCCTCAATGAGCAGTTCTTC
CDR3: CASMVLNEQFF

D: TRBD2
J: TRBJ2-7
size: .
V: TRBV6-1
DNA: TGTGCCAGCAGTGAACCGGGACTAGGCTACGAGCAGTACTTC
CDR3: CASSEPGLGYEQYF

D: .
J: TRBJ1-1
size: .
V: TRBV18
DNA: TGTGCCAGCTCCCCGCAGAACCAGGCGAACACTGAAGCTTTCTTT
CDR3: CASSPQNQANTEAFF

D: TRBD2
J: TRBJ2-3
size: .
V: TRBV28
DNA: TGTGCCAGCACCCAGCCTCGACTAGCGGGTAGGGCAGATACGCAGTATTTT
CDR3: CASTQPRLAGRADTQYF

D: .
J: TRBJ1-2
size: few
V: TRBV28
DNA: TGTGCCAGCAGCCGGACAGATGTTAACTATGGCTACACCTTC
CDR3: CASSRTDVNYGYTF

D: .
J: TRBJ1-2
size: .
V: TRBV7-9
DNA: TGTGCCAGCAGCTTAGAGCCCGGCGACGCCTACTATGGCTACACCTTC
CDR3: CASSLEPGDAYYGYTF

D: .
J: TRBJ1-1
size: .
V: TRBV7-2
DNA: TGTGCCAGCAGCTTATCAGAAAACACTGAAGCTTTCTTT
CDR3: CASSLSENTEAFF

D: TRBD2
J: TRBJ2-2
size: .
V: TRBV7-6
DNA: TGTGCCAGCAGCTTAACGGCTAGCGGGCGGGAGGAGCTGTTTTTT
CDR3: CASSLTASGREELFF

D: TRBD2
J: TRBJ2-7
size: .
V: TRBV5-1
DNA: TGCGCCAGCAGCTTGGGGACTAGCGGAACCGAGCAGTACTTC
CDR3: CASSLGTSGTEQYF

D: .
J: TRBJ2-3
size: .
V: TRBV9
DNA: TGTGCCAGCAGCGCCTTAGCGGGCACAGATACGCAGTATTTT
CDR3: CASSALAGTDTQYF

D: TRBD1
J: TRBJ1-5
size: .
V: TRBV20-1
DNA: TGCAGCGGGACAGGGGGCCAGCCCCAGCATTTT
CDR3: CSGTGGQPQHF

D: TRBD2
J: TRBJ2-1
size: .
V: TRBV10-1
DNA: TGCGCCAGCAGTGATTACCTAGCGGCGACAGACAATGAGCAGTTCTTC
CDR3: CASSDYLAATDNEQFF

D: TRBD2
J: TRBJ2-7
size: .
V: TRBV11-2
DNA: TGTGCCAGCAGCCCCGGACTAGCGGGAGCGTCCGAGCAGTACTTC
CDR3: CASSPGLAGASEQYF

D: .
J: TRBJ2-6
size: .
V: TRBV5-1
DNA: TGCGCCAGCAGCTCGTATGACAGCTCGCCTGGGGCCAACGTCCTGACTTTC
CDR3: CASSSYDSSPGANVLTF

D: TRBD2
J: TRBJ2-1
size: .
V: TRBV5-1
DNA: TGCGCCAGCAGCCCGTTGTCTAGCGGGAGCCCGTACAATGAGCAGTTCTTC
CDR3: CASSPLSSGSPYNEQFF